Shown below are 15 T cell receptor beta chains from a single sample sequenced in a study of blood T cell repertoires in COVID-19. Clones were sequenced by immunoSEQ multiplex PCR, and TCRdb holds only the in-frame ones, with some missing. The sample consists of about 130,000 clones, around four fifths of them appearing once. The specimen was peripheral blood. These receptor sequences come from a man aged 60-69 years with acute or convalescent COVID-19.

This clone was found once. The chain is built from TRBV11-2 and TRBJ2-1, with 12 bases matching TRBD2. The CDR3 sequence is 16 residues long. V lost 10 bases and J lost 7; bases outside the gene matches: 14. CDR1 is SGHAT and CDR2 is FQNNGV in the germline V gene. CDR3 sequence (DNA): TGTGCCACTATGGTGATGGCTAGCGGGGGGGAAAATGAGCAGTTCTTC. Translation gives CATMVMASGGENEQFF. Looking up the rest from reference TRBV11-2 and TRBJ2-1 gives the full variable domain: EAGVAQSPRYKIIEKRQSVAFWCNPISGHATLYWYQQILGQGPKLLIQFQNNGVVDDSQLPKDRFSAERLKGVDSTLKIQPAKLEDSAVYLCATMVMASGGENEQFFGPGTRLTVL.

V and J are TRBV9 and TRBJ2-2; no definite D call. CDR3 length: 13 amino acids. The V gene's germline CDR1 is SGDLS and CDR2 YYNGEE. The ends were cut back, 0 bases at V and 7 bases at J, with 7 bases in the middle. The CDR3 protein is CASSVGPIGELFF. DNA for the CDR3: TGTGCCAGCAGCGTAGGGCCCATCGGGGAGCTGTTTTTT.

This sequence joins TRBV6-1 and TRBJ1-6, with 7 nucleotides matching TRBD1. V shed 3 bases and J 8 bases; nucleotides not matched to a gene: 7. The germline CDR1 and CDR2 sequences are MNHNS and SASEGT. CDR3 length equals 15 residues. CDR3 nucleotide sequence: TGTGCCAGCAGTGAGGAGACAGGGAATTATTCACCCCTCCACTTT. Protein product: CASSEETGNYSPLHF.

The chain couples TRBV6-5 to TRBJ1-2; a possible D gene is TRBD1 (5 bases). Germline CDR1 and CDR2: MNHEY and SVGAGI. Between the trimmed V and J ends, which lost 2 bases and 4 bases, there was a span of 11 bases. CDR3 length: 14 amino acids. The CDR3 spells CASSYRREVYGYTF. CDR3 in DNA: TGTGCCAGCAGTTACCGCAGGGAGGTCTATGGCTACACCTTC.

This clone has just one count. The V and J genes are TRBV6-5 and TRBJ1-4; D unclear. Trimming cost V 8 bases and J 0 bases, with 13 bases left between them. CDR3 length: 15 residues. Germline V gene lookup returns CDR1 MNHEY and CDR2 SVGAGI. The CDR3 DNA sequence: TGTGCCAGCGCGATTGGTAGCGCAACTAATGAAAAACTGTTTTTT. This gives the protein CASAIGSATNEKLFF.

The chain recombines TRBV7-9 with TRBJ2-3, with 11 bases lining up with TRBD2. The junction had 14 bases not matched to a gene; V was cut back by 5 bases and J by 1 base. The germline CDR1 and CDR2 sequences are SEHNR and FQNEAQ (reference sequence). CDR3 length: 19 residues. The CDR3: CASSPGPPLLAGGTDTQYF. CDR3 coding DNA: TGTGCCAGCAGCCCTGGTCCACCCCTACTAGCGGGGGGCACAGATACGCAGTATTTT.

This sequence joins TRBV11-2 and TRBJ1-2; D remains ambiguous. This CDR3 region has 16 residues. Germline values: CDR1 SGHAT, CDR2 FQNNGV. Trimming shortened V by 0 bases and J by 4 bases, and 15 bases separated the two germline ends. CDR3 bases: TGTGCCAGCAGCTTAGATCTTCAAGGAGTCACCTATGGCTACACCTTC. This encodes CASSLDLQGVTYGYTF.

The chain links TRBV6-1 to TRBJ2-5; D might be TRBD1 (5 bases). CDR3 length: 14 residues. V was shortened by 2 bases and J by 6 bases, with 13 bases between the two germline ends. In germline, CDR1 is MNHNS, CDR2 SASEGT. The CDR3 nucleotides read TGTGCCAGCAGTGAAATGCCAGGGCCACAGACCCAGTACTTC. This gives the protein CASSEMPGPQTQYF.

The CDR3 region is CASRSRTSGGSEQYF. The CDR3 bases are TGTGCCAGCCGTTCAAGGACTAGCGGGGGGAGCGAGCAGTACTTC. The J gene is TRBJ2-7, the V gene TRBV28; 14 bases align to TRBD2. This CDR3 region has 15 residues. Germline CDR1 is MDHEN and CDR2 is SYDVKM. Trimming took 8 bases from V and 6 from J; bases not matched to a gene: 9.

The chain employs TRBV24-1 and TRBJ2-1, with 13 bases lining up with TRBD2. There are 17 residues in the CDR3. The trim removed 3 bases at V and 2 bases at J, leaving 3 bases unmatched. Germline CDR1 is KGHDR and CDR2 is SFDVKD. The CDR3 nucleotides read TGTGCCACCAGTGATACTAGCGGGGGGGATCCCTACAATGAGCAGTTCTTC. Amino acid sequence: CATSDTSGGDPYNEQFF.

The V call is TRBV5-6, the J call TRBJ2-7, with 8 bases that match TRBD2. With 4 bases clipped from V and 3 bases from J, the junction kept 3 bases outside the gene matches. This CDR3 region has 13 residues. Germline V CDR1 and CDR2: SGHDT, YYEEEE. CDR3 loop: CASSRTSNYEQYF. The CDR3 DNA is TGTGCCAGCAGCCGGACTAGCAACTACGAGCAGTACTTC.

This rearrangement joins TRBV5-1 to TRBJ2-3; TRBD2 matches 8 bases. CDR1 is SGHRS and CDR2 is YFSETQ in the germline V gene. The V segment lost 4 bases and the J segment 3 bases; nucleotides outside the gene matches: 4. The CDR3 sequence is 14 residues long. CDR3: CASSGGRTTDTQYF. DNA of the CDR3: TGCGCCAGCAGCGGCGGGAGGACGACAGATACGCAGTATTTT.

This chain links TRBV15 with TRBJ1-2, with 8 nucleotides matching TRBD1. With 3 bases clipped from V and 0 bases from J, the junction kept 6 bases outside the gene matches. This CDR3 spans 16 amino acids. Germline V CDR1 and CDR2: LNHNV, YYDKDF (reference sequence). CDR3 region: CATSRIDRGSNYGYTF. Written as DNA, the CDR3 is TGTGCCACCAGCAGGATTGACAGGGGATCTAACTATGGCTACACCTTC. The full variable domain, completed using reference TRBV15 and TRBJ1-2, is DAMVIQNPRYQVTQFGKPVTLSCSQTLNHNVMYWYQQKSSQAPKLLFHYYDKDFNNEADTPDNFQSRRPNTSFCFLDIRSPGLGDTAMYLCATSRIDRGSNYGYTFGSGTRLTVV.

The gene calls are TRBV12-3 or TRBV12-4 and TRBJ1-2; D remains ambiguous. The CDR3 runs to 12 residues. V lost 3 bases, J lost 2 bases, and 4 bases lay in between. CDR3 nucleotides: TGTGCCAGCAGTTTCCTAAACTATGGCTACACCTTC. Translated: CASSFLNYGYTF.

V and J are TRBV11-2 and TRBJ1-6, with D uncertain. The V end lost 2 bases, the J end lost 9 bases, and 8 bases lay between the germline ends. The germline CDR1 and CDR2 sequences are SGHAT and FQNNGV. CDR3 length: 13 amino acids. The chain's CDR3 is CASSLNNPSPLHF. Here the CDR3 DNA reads TGTGCCAGCAGCTTAAACAACCCTTCACCCCTCCACTTT.